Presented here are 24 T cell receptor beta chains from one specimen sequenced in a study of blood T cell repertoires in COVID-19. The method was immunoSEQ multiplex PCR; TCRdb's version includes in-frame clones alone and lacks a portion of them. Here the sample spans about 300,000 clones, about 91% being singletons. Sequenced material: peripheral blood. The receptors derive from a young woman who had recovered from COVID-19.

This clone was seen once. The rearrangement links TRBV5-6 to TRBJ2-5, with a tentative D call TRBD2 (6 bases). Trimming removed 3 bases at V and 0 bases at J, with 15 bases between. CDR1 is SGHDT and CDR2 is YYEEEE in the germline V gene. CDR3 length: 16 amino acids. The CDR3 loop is CASSYRGGTYQETQYF. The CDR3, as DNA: TGTGCCAGCAGCTACCGAGGAGGGACCTACCAAGAGACCCAGTACTTC. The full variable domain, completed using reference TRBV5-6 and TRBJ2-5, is DAGVTQSPTHLIKTRGQQVTLRCSPKSGHDTVSWYQQALGQGPQFIFQYYEEEERQRGNFPDRFSGHQFPNYSSELNVNALLLGDSALYLCASSYRGGTYQETQYFGPGTRLLVL.

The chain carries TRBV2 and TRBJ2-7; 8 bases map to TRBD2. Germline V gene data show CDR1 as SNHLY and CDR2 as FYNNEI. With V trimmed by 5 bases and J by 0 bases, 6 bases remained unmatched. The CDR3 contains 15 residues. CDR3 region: CASSWRGASSYEQYF. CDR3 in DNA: TGTGCCAGCAGTTGGCGGGGGGCTAGCTCCTACGAGCAGTACTTC. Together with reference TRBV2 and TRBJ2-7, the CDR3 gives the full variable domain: EPEVTQTPSHQVTQMGQEVILRCVPISNHLYFYWYRQILGQKVEFLVSFYNNEISEKSEIFDDQFSVERPDGSNFTLKIRSTKLEDSAMYFCASSWRGASSYEQYFGPGTRLTVT.

CDR3 in DNA: TGTGCCAGCAGTTCCCGGACTAGCGGGGGGGCCGATACGCAGTATTTT. Protein product: CASSSRTSGGADTQYF. The chain couples TRBV6-5 to TRBJ2-3; TRBD2 aligns across 15 bases. In germline, CDR1 is MNHEY, CDR2 SVGAGI. This CDR3 has 16 residues. Unmatched junction bases numbered 5, after V lost 4 bases and J lost 6 bases.

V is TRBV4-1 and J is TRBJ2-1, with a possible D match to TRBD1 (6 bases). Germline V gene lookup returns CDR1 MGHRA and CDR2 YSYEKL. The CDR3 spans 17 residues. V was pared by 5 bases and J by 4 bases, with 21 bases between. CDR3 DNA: TGCGCCAGCAGCAAACCCCCGGGGACACACAGATACAATGAGCAGTTCTTC. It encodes CASSKPPGTHRYNEQFF.

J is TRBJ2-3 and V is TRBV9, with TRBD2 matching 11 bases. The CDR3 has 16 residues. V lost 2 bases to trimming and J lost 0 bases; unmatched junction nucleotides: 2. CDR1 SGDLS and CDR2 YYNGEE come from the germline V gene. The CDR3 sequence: CASSVRLAGSTDTQYF. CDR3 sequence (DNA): TGTGCCAGCAGCGTGAGACTAGCGGGGAGCACAGATACGCAGTATTTT.

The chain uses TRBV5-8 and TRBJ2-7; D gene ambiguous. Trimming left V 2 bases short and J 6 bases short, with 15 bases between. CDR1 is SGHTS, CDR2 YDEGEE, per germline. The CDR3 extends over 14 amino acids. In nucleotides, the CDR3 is TGTGCCAGCAGCTTTAGTTGGCAGGTGGCCGAGCAGTACTTC. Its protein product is CASSFSWQVAEQYF.

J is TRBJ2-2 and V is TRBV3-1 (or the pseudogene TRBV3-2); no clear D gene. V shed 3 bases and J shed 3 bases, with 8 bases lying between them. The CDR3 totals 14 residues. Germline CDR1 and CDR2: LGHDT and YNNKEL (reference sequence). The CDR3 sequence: CASSHASYTGELFF. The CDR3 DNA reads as TGTGCCAGCAGCCATGCCAGTTACACCGGGGAGCTGTTTTTT.

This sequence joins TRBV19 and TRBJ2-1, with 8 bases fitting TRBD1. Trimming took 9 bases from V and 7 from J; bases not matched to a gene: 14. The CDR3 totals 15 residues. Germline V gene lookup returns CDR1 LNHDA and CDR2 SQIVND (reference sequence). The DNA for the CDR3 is TGTGCCAGCAGCCTCGGTCAGGGGGCGAAGAATGAGCAGTTCTTC. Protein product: CASSLGQGAKNEQFF.

The CDR3 DNA reads as TGTGCCAGCAGCCCCAGGGACAGGGGGACCTACGAGCAGTACTTC. Amino acids: CASSPRDRGTYEQYF. The V and J genes are TRBV3-1 (or the pseudogene TRBV3-2) and TRBJ2-7; 11 bases line up with TRBD1. Per the germline V gene, CDR1 is LGHDT and CDR2 is YNNKEL (reference sequence). The CDR3 sequence is 15 residues long. V lost 4 bases, J lost 2 bases, and 4 bases stayed unmatched.

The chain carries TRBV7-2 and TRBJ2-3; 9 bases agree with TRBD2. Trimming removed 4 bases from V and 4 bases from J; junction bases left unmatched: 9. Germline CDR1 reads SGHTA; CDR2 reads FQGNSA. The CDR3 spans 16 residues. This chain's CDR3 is CASSSLAGAGPDTQYF. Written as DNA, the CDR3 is TGTGCCAGCAGCTCTTTAGCGGGGGCCGGACCAGATACGCAGTATTTT.

CDR3 amino acids: CASSPGGSEETQYF. CDR3 DNA sequence: TGCGCCAGCAGCCCAGGGGGCTCGGAAGAGACCCAGTACTTC. V is TRBV5-1 and J is TRBJ2-5, with 8 bases fitting TRBD1. The ends lost 4 bases at V and 3 bases at J; junction bases unmatched: 5. CDR3 length: 14 amino acids. Germline V gene lookup returns CDR1 SGHRS and CDR2 YFSETQ.

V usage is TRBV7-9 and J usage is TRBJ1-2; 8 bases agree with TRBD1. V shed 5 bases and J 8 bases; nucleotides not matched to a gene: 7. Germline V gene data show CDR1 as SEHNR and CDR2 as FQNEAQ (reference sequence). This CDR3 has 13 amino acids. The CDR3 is CASSEDRDRGYTF. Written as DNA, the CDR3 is TGTGCCAGCAGCGAGGACAGGGATCGGGGCTACACCTTC.

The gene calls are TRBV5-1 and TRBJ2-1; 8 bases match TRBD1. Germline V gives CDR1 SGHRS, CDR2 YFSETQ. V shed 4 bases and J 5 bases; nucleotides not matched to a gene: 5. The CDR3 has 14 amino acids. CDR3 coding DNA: TGCGCCAGCAGCGCCGGACAGGGCAACAATGAGCAGTTCTTC. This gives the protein CASSAGQGNNEQFF.

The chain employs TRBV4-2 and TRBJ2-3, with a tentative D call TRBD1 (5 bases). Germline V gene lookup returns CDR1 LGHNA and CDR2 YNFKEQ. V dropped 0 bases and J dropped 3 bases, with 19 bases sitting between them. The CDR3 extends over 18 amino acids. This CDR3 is CASSQELSGLVGTDTQYF. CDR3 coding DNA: TGTGCCAGCAGCCAAGAACTGTCAGGGCTCGTCGGTACAGATACGCAGTATTTT.

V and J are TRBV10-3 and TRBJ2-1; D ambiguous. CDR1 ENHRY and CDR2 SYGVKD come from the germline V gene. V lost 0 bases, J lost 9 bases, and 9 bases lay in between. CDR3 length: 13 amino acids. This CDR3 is CAISESVTIEQFF. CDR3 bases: TGTGCCATCAGTGAGTCAGTTACTATTGAGCAGTTCTTC.

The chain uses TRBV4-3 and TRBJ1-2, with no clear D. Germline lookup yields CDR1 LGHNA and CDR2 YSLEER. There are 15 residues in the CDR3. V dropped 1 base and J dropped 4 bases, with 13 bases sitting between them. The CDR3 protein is CASSQGLGAGYGYTF. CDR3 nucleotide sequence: TGCGCCAGCAGCCAAGGTCTCGGAGCGGGCTATGGCTACACCTTC.

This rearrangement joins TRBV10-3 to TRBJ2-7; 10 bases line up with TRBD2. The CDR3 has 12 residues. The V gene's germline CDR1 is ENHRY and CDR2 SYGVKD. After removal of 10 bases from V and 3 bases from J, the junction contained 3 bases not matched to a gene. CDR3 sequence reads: CATSGGLYEQYF. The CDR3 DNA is TGTGCCACTAGCGGGGGTCTCTACGAGCAGTACTTC.

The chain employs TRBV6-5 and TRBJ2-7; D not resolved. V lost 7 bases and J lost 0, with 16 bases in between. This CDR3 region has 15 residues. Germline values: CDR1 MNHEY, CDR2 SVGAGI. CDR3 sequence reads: CASTLPEPNSYEQYF. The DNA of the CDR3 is TGTGCCAGCACCCTCCCAGAACCGAACTCCTACGAGCAGTACTTC.

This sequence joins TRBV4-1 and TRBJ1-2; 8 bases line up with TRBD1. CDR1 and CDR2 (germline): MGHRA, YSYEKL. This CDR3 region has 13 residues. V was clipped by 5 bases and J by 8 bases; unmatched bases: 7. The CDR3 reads CASSYQGADGYTF. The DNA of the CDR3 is TGCGCCAGCAGCTACCAGGGGGCCGACGGCTACACCTTC.

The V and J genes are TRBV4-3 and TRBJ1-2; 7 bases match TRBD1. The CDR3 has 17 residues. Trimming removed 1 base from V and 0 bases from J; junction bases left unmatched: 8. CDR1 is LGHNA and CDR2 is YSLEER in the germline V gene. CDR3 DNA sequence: TGCGCCAGCAGCCAAGCCCTCTCCGACAGGGCTAACTATGGCTACACCTTC. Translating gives CASSQALSDRANYGYTF.

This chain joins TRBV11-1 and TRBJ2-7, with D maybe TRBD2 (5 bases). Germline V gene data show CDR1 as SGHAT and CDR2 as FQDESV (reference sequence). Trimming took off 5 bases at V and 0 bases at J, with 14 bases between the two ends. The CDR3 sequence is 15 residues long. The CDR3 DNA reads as TGTGCCAGCAGCCTGACGGACTCGAGCTCCTACGAGCAGTACTTC. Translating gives CASSLTDSSSYEQYF.

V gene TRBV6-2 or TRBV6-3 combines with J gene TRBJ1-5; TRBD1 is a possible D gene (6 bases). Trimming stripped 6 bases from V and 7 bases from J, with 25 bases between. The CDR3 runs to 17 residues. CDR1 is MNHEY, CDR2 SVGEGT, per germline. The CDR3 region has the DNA TGTGCCAGCAGCCTTGTGGGGGGCCGCGTCGGGGGGCAGCCCCAGCATTTT. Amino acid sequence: CASSLVGGRVGGQPQHF.

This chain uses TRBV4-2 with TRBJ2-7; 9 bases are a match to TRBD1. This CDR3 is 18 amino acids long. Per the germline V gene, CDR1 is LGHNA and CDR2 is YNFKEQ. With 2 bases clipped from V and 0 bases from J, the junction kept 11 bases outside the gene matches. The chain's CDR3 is CASSQNPPGTGSSYEQYF. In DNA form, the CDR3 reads TGTGCCAGCAGCCAAAACCCCCCCGGGACAGGGTCCTCCTACGAGCAGTACTTC.

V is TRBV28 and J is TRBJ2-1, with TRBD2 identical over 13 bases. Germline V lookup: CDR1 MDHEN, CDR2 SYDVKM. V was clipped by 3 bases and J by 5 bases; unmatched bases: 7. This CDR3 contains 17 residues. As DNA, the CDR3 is TGTGCCAGCAGTTTTGCGACTAGCGGGGGGTTCCACAATGAGCAGTTCTTC. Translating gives CASSFATSGGFHNEQFF.